This T cell receptor (beta chain) was recorded in a study of PD-L1 blockade in urothelial cancer. In the study overall: Atezolizumab, begun by patients in about 2014, was given at 1,200 mg intravenously every 3 weeks. About 85% of the 29 patients were men whose urothelial cancer was bladder-origin.

Repertoires were generated with immunoSEQ multiplex PCR, while TCRdb's copy carries only in-frame clones and drops some. The sample has 90,000 to 130,000 clones; around 93% are singletons. The time point was: peripheral blood 6 weeks after treatment start. Pretreatment sampling and on-treatment sampling together yielded between 1 and 8 samples for each patient. This material consisted of PBMCs, taken around atezolizumab (anti-PD-L1) treatment. The sequence was collected from a man between 60 and 75 years old with urothelial cancer.

The CDR3 protein is CAWTRRGPYQETQYF. CDR3 nucleotide sequence: TGTGCCTGGACCCGGAGGGGCCCTTACCAAGAGACCCAGTACTTC. The V and J genes are TRBV30 and TRBJ2-5; the D gene is possibly TRBD2 (6 bases). The V gene's germline CDR1 is GTSNPN and CDR2 SVGIG (reference sequence). The CDR3 spans 15 residues. V gave up 4 bases and J gave up 0 bases, with 15 bases separating them.